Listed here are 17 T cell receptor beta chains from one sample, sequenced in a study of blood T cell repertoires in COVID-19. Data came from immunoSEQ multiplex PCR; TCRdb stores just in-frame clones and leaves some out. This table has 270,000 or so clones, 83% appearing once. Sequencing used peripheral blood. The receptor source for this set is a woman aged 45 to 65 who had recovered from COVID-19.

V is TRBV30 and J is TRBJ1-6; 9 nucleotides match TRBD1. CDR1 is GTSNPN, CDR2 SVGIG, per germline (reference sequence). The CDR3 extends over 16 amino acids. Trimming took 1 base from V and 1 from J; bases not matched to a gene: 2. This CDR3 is CAWSDRGQSYNSPLHF. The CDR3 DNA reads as TGTGCCTGGAGTGACAGGGGGCAGTCCTATAATTCACCCCTCCACTTT.

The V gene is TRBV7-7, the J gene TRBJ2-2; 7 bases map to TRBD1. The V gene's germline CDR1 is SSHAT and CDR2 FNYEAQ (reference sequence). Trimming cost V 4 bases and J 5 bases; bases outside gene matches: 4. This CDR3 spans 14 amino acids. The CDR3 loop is CASSSTGFTGELFF. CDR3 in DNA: TGTGCCAGCAGCTCGACAGGGTTTACCGGGGAGCTGTTTTTT. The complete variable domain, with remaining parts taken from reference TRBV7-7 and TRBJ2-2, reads GAGVSQSPRYKVTKRGQDVTLRCDPISSHATLYWYQQALGQGPEFLTYFNYEAQPDKSGLPSDRFSAERPEGSISTLTIQRTEQRDSAMYRCASSSTGFTGELFFGEGSRLTVL.

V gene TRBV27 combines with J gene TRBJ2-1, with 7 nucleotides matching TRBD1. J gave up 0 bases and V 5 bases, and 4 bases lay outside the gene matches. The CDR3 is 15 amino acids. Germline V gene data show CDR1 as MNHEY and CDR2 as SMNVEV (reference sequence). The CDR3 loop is CASSPRGRSYNEQFF. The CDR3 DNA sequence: TGTGCCAGCAGTCCAAGGGGGCGCTCCTACAATGAGCAGTTCTTC.

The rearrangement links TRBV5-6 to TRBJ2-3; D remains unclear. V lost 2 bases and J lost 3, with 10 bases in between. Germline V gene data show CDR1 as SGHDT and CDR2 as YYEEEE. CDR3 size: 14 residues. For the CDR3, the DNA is TGTGCCAGCAGCTTAGAGACTGTTACAGATACGCAGTATTTT. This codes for CASSLETVTDTQYF.

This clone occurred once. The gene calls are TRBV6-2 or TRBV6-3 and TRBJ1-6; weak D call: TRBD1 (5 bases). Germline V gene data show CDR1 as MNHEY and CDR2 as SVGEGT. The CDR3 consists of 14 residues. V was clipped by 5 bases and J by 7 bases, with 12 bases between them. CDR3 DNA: TGTGCCAGCAGTCTAACCGGGGGGAATTCACCCCTCCACTTT. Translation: CASSLTGGNSPLHF.

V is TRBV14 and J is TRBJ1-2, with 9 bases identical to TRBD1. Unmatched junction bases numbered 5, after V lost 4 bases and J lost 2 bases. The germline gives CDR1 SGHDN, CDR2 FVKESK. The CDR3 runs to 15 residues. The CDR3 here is CASSRAGTGNYGYTF. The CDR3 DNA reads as TGTGCCAGCAGCCGAGCCGGGACAGGGAACTATGGCTACACCTTC.

CDR3 sequence reads: CAWRDRDREYQGYTF. The CDR3 nucleotides are TGTGCCTGGAGGGACCGGGACAGGGAATATCAAGGCTACACCTTC. The V gene is TRBV30, the J gene TRBJ1-2; 9 bases line up with TRBD1. There are 15 residues in the CDR3. V lost 3 bases, J lost 8 bases, and 13 bases stayed unmatched. Germline lookup yields CDR1 GTSNPN and CDR2 SVGIG (reference sequence).

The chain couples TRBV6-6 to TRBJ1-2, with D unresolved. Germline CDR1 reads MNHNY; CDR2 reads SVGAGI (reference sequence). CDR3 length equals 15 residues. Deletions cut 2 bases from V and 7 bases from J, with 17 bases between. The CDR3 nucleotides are TGTGCCAGCAGTTACGGCGGGTTGGGCTCTTTTGGCTACACCTTC. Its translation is CASSYGGLGSFGYTF.

The CDR3, as DNA: TGTGCCAGCAGTTTGGGGCAGGGGGGTCGAGGAGCTTTCTTT. It specifies CASSLGQGGRGAFF. The gene calls are TRBV28 and TRBJ1-1; 7 positions agree with TRBD1. The CDR3 spans 14 residues. Germline V CDR1 and CDR2: MDHEN, SYDVKM. The V and J ends lost 3 bases and 10 bases, in that order; junction bases with no gene match: 11.

CDR3 protein: CASSPARGQVTNVLTF. The CDR3 nucleotides are TGTGCCAGCAGCCCCGCCCGTGGGCAGGTCACCAACGTCCTGACTTTC. The rearrangement uses TRBV5-8 and TRBJ2-6; D uncertain. V was shortened by 4 bases and J by 8 bases, with 19 bases between the two germline ends. This CDR3 comprises 16 residues. Germline CDR1 SGHTS, CDR2 YDEGEE.

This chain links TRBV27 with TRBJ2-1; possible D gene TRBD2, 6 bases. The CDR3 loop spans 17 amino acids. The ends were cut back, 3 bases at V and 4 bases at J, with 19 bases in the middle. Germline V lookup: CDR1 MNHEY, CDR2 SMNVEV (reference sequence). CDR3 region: CASSFEASGTWYNEQFF. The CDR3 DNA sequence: TGTGCCAGCAGTTTTGAGGCCTCCGGGACTTGGTACAATGAGCAGTTCTTC.

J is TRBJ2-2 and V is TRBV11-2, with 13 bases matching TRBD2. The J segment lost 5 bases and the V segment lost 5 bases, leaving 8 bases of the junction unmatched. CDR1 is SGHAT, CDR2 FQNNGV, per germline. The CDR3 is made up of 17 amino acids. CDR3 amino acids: CASSTRRTSGGTGELFF. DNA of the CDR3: TGTGCCAGCAGCACGCGGCGGACTAGCGGGGGAACCGGGGAGCTGTTTTTT.

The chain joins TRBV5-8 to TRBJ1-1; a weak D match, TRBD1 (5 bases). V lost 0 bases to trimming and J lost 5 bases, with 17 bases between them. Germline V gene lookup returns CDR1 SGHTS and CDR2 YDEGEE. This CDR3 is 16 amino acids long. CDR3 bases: TGTGCCAGCAGCTTGGTAGCAGGGTGGGGGGTTACTGAAGCTTTCTTT. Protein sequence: CASSLVAGWGVTEAFF.

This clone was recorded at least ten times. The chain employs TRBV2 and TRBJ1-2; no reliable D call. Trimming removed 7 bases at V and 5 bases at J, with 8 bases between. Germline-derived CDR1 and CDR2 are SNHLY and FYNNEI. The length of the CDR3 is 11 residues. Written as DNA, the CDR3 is TGTGCCAGCACTAATGAGTATGGCTACACCTTC. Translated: CASTNEYGYTF. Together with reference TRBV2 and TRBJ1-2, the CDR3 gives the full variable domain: EPEVTQTPSHQVTQMGQEVILRCVPISNHLYFYWYRQILGQKVEFLVSFYNNEISEKSEIFDDQFSVERPDGSNFTLKIRSTKLEDSAMYFCASTNEYGYTFGSGTRLTVV.

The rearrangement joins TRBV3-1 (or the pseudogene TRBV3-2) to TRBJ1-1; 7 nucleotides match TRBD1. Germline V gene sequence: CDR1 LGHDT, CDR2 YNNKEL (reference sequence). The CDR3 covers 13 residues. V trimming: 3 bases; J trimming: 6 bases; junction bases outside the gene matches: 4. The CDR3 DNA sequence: TGTGCCAGCAGCCAGATGACAGGGTCTGAAGCTTTCTTT. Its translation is CASSQMTGSEAFF.

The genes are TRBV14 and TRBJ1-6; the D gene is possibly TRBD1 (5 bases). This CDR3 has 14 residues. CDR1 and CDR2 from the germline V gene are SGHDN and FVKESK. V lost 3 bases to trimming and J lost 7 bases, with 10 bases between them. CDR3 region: CASSQFWGNSPLHF. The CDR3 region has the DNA TGTGCCAGCAGCCAGTTCTGGGGCAATTCACCCCTCCACTTT.

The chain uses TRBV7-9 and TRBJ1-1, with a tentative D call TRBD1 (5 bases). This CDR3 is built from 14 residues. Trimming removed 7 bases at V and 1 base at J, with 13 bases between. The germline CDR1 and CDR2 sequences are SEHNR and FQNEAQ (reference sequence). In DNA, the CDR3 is TGTGCCAGCACCATCGGACAAACGAACACTGAAGCTTTCTTT. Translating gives CASTIGQTNTEAFF. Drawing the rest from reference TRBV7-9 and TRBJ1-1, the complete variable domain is DTGVSQNPRHKITKRGQNVTFRCDPISEHNRLYWYRQTLGQGPEFLTYFQNEAQLEKSRLLSDRFSAERPKGSFSTLEIQRTEQGDSAMYLCASTIGQTNTEAFFGQGTRLTVV.